This is a list of T cell receptor beta chains from one sample in a study of T cells after yellow fever vaccination. TCRdb fed the 5' RACE reads into MiXCR, producing one record per CDR3 protein. The sample shows about 74,000 distinct CDR3 sequences, approximately 7.7% of them seen only once. Sequenced material: CD8+ T cells sorted from PBMCs, taken 4 to 5 days after the first yellow fever vaccination. The receptor source for this set is a man between 18 and 35 years old who received the YFV17D yellow fever vaccine. The CDR3 runs from the conserved cysteine through the conserved F or W. A D gene is named only where the DNA matches it firmly. Expanded clones are given a class, and other clones once, few, many or no size at all.

j_call cdr3_length d_call clone_size v_call cdr3_nt cdr3_aa
TRBJ2-3 16 TRBD2 few TRBV7-2 TGTGCCAGCAGCTTTCTAGCGGGGGGGTTCGGAGATACGCAGTATTTT CASSFLAGGFGDTQYF
TRBJ2-1 14 TRBD2 few TRBV20-1 TGCAGTGCCCCGGGGGGGGCCACCTACAATGAGCAGTTCTTC CSAPGGATYNEQFF
TRBJ2-7 15 - few TRBV4-1 TGCGCCAGCAGCGAGAATACCGGGACGGTCTACGAGCAGTACTTC CASSENTGTVYEQYF
TRBJ2-2 15 TRBD2 few TRBV9 TGTGCCAGCGGGGCTAGCGGGGGTTACACCGGGGAGCTGTTTTTT CASGASGGYTGELFF
TRBJ2-3 17 - few TRBV5-8 TGTGCCAGCAGCTTCCCCGGGACATCCACTAGCACAGATACGCAGTATTTT CASSFPGTSTSTDTQYF
TRBJ2-7 14 TRBD2 few TRBV24-1 TGTGCCACCAGTGGACTAGCAGTGTCTCACGAGCAGTACTTC CATSGLAVSHEQYF
TRBJ2-6 14 - many TRBV12-3/TRBV12-4 TGTGCCAGCTTGACCTCTTCTGGGGCCAACGTCCTGACTTTC CASLTSSGANVLTF
TRBJ2-3 17 TRBD2 - TRBV7-8 TGTGCCAGCAGCTCCCCCCCTAGCGGGGGGTTTGGAGATACGCAGTATTTT CASSSPPSGGFGDTQYF
TRBJ1-2 13 - few TRBV7-2 TGTGCCAGCAGCTCGTCGACCCTATATGGCTACACCTTC CASSSSTLYGYTF
TRBJ2-7 15 TRBD1 - TRBV7-9 TGTGCCAGCAGAGGTCGGACAGGGAATCCCTACGAGCAGTACTTC CASRGRTGNPYEQYF
TRBJ1-2 11 - few TRBV6-2/TRBV6-3 TGTGCCAGCAGTTACGGAGGGGGCTACACCTTC CASSYGGGYTF
TRBJ2-7 16 TRBD1 few TRBV20-1 TGCAGTGCTCGTAAGGACAGGGGCCAACGGCGGCGCGAGCAGTACTTC CSARKDRGQRRREQYF
TRBJ2-2 12 - many TRBV29-1 TGCAGCGTTGGGCGGAACACCGGGGAGCTGTTTTTT CSVGRNTGELFF
TRBJ1-2 14 - few TRBV12-3/TRBV12-4 TGTGCCAGCAGTTTTCAGGGGAGGAACTATGGCTACACCTTC CASSFQGRNYGYTF
TRBJ1-1 14 - - TRBV27 TGTGCCAGCACTACCAATGCAGGTTTCACTGAAGCTTTCTTT CASTTNAGFTEAFF
TRBJ2-2 12 TRBD1 many TRBV3-1 TGTGCCAGCAGCCGAGGGGGCCGGGAGCTGTTTTTT CASSRGGRELFF
TRBJ2-1 14 - - TRBV12-5 TGTGCTAGTGGTTCGCTGTCACTCTTCAATGAGCAGTTCTTC CASGSLSLFNEQFF
TRBJ1-2 10 - many TRBV29-1 TGCAGCGTTGAGGATTTCGAATACACCTTC CSVEDFEYTF
TRBJ2-2 12 - - TRBV9 TGTGCCAGCAGCCTCGACGGGGGGGAGCTGTTTTTT CASSLDGGELFF
TRBJ2-7 17 TRBD2 many TRBV3-1 TGTGCCAGCAGCCATCCTAAGTCTAGCGGGAGCTCCTACGAGCAGTACTTC CASSHPKSSGSSYEQYF
TRBJ1-2 16 - few TRBV5-1 TGCGCCAGCAGCTTGACGGGCGGGGGAGCTAACTATGGCTACACCTTC CASSLTGGGANYGYTF
TRBJ2-1 15 - few TRBV20-1 TGCAGTGCTAGAGATATCGACGCCAAGGGGAATGAGCAGTTCTTC CSARDIDAKGNEQFF
TRBJ1-3 14 - few TRBV20-1 TGCAGTGCTAGGCGATTGAGCTCTGGAAACACCATATATTTT CSARRLSSGNTIYF
TRBJ1-2 15 TRBD1 few TRBV14 TGTGCCAGCAGCCAAGTACGGGACAGCTACTATGGCTACACCTTC CASSQVRDSYYGYTF
TRBJ2-7 15 TRBD1 few TRBV5-6 TGTGCCAGCAGCCACCCCCGGGACAGTTTGGTCGAGCAGTACTTC CASSHPRDSLVEQYF
TRBJ1-5 15 TRBD1 many TRBV12-3/TRBV12-4 TGTGCCAGCAGTTTAGCGCACAGGGGGGTCGGACCCCAGCATTTT CASSLAHRGVGPQHF
TRBJ2-3 16 - - TRBV15 TGTGCCACCAGCAGATTTAGAGGGCACCTCACAGATACGCAGTATTTT CATSRFRGHLTDTQYF
TRBJ2-7 16 TRBD1 many TRBV6-1 TGTGCCAGCATAAGGCGCCCGGGACAGGGAGCGGGAGAGCAGTACTTC CASIRRPGQGAGEQYF
TRBJ2-1 10 - many TRBV29-1 TGCAGCGTTATTGGCAATGAGCAGTTCTTC CSVIGNEQFF
TRBJ2-3 15 - many TRBV4-1 TGCGCCAGCAGCCAAGATCTGCCGGGAAGAGATACGCAGTATTTT CASSQDLPGRDTQYF
TRBJ2-3 16 - many TRBV7-9 TGTGCCAGCAGCTTGACGGGGGCGAGGTTGACAGATACGCAGTATTTT CASSLTGARLTDTQYF
TRBJ2-1 14 TRBD2 few TRBV7-8 TGTGCCAGTCAGGGGACTAGCGGGGGGAGTGAGCAGTTCTTC CASQGTSGGSEQFF
TRBJ2-4 17 - - TRBV7-9 TGTGCCAGCAGCCCCCCTAGGGGCACCGCTGGGGCGGACATTCAGTACTTC CASSPPRGTAGADIQYF